This TCR beta chain was recovered during a study of cytomegalovirus exposure and HLA in healthy donors. Overall study context: Inside one of the first data releases sat about 85 million unique TCRs taken from HLA-typed donors. Study conclusions and caveats: For presence/absence analyses, sequencing depth was assumed to be roughly uniform across donors. When analyzed later, a missense DCLRE1C variant was found to be linked to TCR beta V- and J-gene trimming.

Primers: 60 Vbeta forward and 13 Jbeta reverse. Assay: immunoSEQ multiplex PCR; the TCRdb copy retains only in-frame clones and omits some. Counted here are some 200,000 clones, about 80% occurring once; the ten biggest clones make up 2.2%. Trimming pared 1 base from V and 0 bases from J, leaving 10 bases between. Per the germline V gene, CDR1 is SGHTA and CDR2 is FQGNSA. The CDR3 runs to 16 residues. Remarks on this clone: The target antigen is unknown.

Material: PBMCs. This receptor was obtained from a woman aged 25-40 years in good health and CMV-seronegative. The chain recombines TRBV7-2 with TRBJ2-1, with D tentatively TRBD1 (5 bases). The DNA of the CDR3 is TGTGCCAGCAGCTTAGAGCAGGGTAACTCCTACAATGAGCAGTTCTTC. Translating it yields CASSLEQGNSYNEQFF.